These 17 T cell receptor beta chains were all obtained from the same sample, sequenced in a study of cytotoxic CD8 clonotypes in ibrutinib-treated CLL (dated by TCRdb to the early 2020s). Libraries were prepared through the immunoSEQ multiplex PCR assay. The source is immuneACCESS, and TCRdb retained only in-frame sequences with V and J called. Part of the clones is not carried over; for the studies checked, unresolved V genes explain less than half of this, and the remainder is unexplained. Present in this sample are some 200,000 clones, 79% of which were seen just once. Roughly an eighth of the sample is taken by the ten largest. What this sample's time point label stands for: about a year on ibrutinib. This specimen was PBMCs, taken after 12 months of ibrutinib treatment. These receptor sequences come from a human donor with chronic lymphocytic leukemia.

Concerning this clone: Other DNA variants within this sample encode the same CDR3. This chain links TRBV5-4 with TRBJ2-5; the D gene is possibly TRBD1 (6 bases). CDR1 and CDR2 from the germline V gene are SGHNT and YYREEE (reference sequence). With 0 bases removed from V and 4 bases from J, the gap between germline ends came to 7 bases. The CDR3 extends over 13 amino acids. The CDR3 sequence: CASSLGGGETQYF. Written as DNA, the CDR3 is TGTGCCAGCAGCTTGGGAGGGGGAGAGACCCAGTACTTC.

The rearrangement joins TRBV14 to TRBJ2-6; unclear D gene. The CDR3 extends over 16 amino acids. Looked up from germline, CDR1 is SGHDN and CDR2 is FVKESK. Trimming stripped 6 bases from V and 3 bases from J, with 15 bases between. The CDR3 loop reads CASRPTSRSGANVLTF. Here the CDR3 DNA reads TGTGCCAGCAGACCCACGTCAAGGAGTGGGGCCAACGTCCTGACTTTC.

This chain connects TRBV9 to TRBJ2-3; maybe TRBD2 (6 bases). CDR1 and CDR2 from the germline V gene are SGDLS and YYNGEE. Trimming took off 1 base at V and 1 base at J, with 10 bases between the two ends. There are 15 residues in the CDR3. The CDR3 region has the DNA TGTGCCAGCAGCGTACGGGGAGGTGGCACAGATACGCAGTATTTT. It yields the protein CASSVRGGGTDTQYF.

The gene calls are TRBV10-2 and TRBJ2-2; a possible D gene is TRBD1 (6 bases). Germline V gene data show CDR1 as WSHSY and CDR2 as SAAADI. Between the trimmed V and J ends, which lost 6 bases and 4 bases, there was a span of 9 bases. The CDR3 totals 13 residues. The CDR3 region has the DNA TGCGCCAGCAGGACAGGCGCCACCGGGGAGCTGTTTTTT. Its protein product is CASRTGATGELFF.

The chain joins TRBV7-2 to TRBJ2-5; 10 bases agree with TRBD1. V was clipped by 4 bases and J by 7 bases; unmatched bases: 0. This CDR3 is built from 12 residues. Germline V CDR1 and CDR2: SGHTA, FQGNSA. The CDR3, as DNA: TGTGCCAGCAGCTGGGACAGGGGGACCCAGTACTTC. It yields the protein CASSWDRGTQYF.

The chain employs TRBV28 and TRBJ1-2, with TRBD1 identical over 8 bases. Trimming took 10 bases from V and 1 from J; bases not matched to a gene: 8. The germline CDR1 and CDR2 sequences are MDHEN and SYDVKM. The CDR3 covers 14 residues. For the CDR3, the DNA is TGTGCCACCCTCTCGGGACAGGTTAACTATGGCTACACCTTC. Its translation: CATLSGQVNYGYTF.

CDR3 DNA: TGCAGCGTTGTGGCCAGGGGGGGAAACACTGAAGCTTTCTTT. Its protein product is CSVVARGGNTEAFF. This rearrangement joins TRBV29-1 to TRBJ1-1, with 7 bases fitting TRBD1. V dropped 4 bases and J dropped 2; count of bases not matched to a gene: 7. This CDR3 contains 14 residues. Germline-derived CDR1 and CDR2 are SQVTM and ANQGSEA.

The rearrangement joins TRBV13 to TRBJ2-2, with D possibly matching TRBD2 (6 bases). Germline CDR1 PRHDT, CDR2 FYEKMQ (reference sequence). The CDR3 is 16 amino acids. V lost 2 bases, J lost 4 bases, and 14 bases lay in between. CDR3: CASSLQASGGTGELFF. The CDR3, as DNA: TGTGCCAGCAGCTTACAGGCGTCCGGGGGCACCGGGGAGCTGTTTTTT.

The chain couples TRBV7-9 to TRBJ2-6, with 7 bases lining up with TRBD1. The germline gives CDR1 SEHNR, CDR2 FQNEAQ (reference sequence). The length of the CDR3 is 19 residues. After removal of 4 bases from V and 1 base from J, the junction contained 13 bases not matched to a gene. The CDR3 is CASSSTMGTAQSGANVLTF. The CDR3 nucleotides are TGTGCCAGCAGCTCAACGATGGGGACAGCTCAGTCTGGGGCCAACGTCCTGACTTTC.

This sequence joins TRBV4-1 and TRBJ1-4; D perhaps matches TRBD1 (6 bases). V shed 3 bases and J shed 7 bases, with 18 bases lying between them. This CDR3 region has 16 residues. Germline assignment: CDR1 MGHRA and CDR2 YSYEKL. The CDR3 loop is CASSHPTGRSREKLFF. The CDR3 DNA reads TGCGCCAGCAGCCATCCAACAGGGAGATCGCGTGAAAAACTGTTTTTT.

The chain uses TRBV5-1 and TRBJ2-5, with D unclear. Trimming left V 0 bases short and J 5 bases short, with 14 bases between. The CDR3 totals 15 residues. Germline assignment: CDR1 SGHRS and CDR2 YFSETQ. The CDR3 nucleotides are TGCGCCAGCAGCTTGGCGGCAGGATCGGGTGAGACCCAGTACTTC. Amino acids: CASSLAAGSGETQYF. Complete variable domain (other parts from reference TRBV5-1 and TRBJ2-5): KAGVTQTPRYLIKTRGQQVTLSCSPISGHRSVSWYQQTPGQGLQFLFEYFSETQRNKGNFPGRFSGRQFSNSRSEMNVSTLELGDSALYLCASSLAAGSGETQYFGPGTRLLVL.

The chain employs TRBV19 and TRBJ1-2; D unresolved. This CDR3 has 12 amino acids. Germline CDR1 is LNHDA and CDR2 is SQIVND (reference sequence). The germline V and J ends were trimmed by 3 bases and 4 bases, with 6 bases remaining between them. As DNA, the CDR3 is TGTGCCAGTAGTATTTCAGTCTATGGCTACACCTTC. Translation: CASSISVYGYTF.

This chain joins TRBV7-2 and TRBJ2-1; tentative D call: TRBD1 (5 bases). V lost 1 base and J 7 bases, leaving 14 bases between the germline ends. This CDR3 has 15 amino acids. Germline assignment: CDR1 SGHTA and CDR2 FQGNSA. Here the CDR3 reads CASSLGALGPNEQFF. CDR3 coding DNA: TGTGCCAGCAGCTTAGGGGCTTTGGGGCCGAATGAGCAGTTCTTC.

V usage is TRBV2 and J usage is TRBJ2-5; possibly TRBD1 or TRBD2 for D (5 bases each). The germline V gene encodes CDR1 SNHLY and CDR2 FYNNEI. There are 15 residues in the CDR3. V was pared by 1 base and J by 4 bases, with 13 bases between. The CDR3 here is CASSEDPGTRETQYF. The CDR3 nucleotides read TGTGCCAGCAGTGAAGACCCCGGGACCAGAGAGACCCAGTACTTC.

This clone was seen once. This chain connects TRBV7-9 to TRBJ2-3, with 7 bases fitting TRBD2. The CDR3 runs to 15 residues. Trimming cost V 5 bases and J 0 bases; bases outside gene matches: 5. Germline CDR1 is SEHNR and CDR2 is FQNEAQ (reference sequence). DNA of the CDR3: TGTGCCAGCAGCCGACCTAGCGGAAGCACAGATACGCAGTATTTT. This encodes CASSRPSGSTDTQYF.

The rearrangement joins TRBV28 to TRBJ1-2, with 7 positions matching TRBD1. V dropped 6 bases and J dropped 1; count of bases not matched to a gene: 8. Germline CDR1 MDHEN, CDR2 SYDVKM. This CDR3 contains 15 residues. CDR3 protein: CASRSPGTVNYGYTF. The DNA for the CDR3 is TGTGCCAGCAGATCTCCGGGGACAGTTAACTATGGCTACACCTTC.

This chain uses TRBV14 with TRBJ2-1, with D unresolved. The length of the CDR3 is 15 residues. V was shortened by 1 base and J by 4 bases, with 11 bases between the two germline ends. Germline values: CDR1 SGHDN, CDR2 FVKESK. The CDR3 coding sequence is TGTGCCAGCAGCCAAGGGCTTGCGGTATACAATGAGCAGTTCTTC. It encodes CASSQGLAVYNEQFF.